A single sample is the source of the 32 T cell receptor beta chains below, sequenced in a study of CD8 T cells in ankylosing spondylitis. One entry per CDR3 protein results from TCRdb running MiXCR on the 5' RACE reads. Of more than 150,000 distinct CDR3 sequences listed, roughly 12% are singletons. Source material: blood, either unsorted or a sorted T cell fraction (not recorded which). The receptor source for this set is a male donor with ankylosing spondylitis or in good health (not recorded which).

CDR3 coding DNA: TGTGCCAGCAGCCGTGCGTCTAGCGGGGCGGATACGCAGTATTTT. It yields the protein CASSRASSGADTQYF. The chain joins TRBV7-7 to TRBJ2-3; 9 bases align to TRBD2. The CDR3 has 15 residues. Germline CDR1 SSHAT, CDR2 FNYEAQ (reference sequence). Trimming took 5 bases from V and 6 from J; bases not matched to a gene: 9.

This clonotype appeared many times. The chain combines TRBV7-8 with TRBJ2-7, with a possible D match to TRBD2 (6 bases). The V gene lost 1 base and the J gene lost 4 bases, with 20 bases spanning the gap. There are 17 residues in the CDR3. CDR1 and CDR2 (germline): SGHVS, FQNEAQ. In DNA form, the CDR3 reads TGTGCCAGCAGCTTAGGGCCCGCCGGGAGTGGTGTATACGAGCAGTACTTC. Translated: CASSLGPAGSGVYEQYF.

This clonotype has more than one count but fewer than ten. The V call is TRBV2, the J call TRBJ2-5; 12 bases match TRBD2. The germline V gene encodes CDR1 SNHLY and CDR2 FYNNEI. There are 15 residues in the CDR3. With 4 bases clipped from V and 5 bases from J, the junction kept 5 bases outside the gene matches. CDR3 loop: CASSGLAGAEETQYF. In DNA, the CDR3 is TGTGCCAGCAGTGGACTAGCGGGAGCGGAGGAGACCCAGTACTTC. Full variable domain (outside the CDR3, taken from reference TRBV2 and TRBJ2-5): EPEVTQTPSHQVTQMGQEVILRCVPISNHLYFYWYRQILGQKVEFLVSFYNNEISEKSEIFDDQFSVERPDGSNFTLKIRSTKLEDSAMYFCASSGLAGAEETQYFGPGTRLLVL.

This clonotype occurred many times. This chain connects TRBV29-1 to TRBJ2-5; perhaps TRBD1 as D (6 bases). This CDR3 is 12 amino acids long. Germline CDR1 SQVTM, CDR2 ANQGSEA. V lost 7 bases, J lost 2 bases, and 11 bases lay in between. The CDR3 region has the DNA TGCAGCGCCCGGACAGAGCAAGAGACCCAGTACTTC. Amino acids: CSARTEQETQYF.

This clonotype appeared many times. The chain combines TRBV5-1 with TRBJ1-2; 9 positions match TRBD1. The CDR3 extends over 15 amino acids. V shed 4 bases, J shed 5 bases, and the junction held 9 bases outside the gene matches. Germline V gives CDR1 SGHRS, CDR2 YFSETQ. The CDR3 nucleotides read TGCGCCAGCAGCCCGGACGGGACAGGGACTTATGGCTACACCTTC. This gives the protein CASSPDGTGTYGYTF.

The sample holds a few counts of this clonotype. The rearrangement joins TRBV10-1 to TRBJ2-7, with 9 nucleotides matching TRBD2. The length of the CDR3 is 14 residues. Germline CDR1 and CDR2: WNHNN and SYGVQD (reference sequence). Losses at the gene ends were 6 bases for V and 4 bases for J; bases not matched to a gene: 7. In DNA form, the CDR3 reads TGCGCCAGCAGCTCCGGGACTAGCCGGTACGAGCAGTACTTC. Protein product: CASSSGTSRYEQYF.

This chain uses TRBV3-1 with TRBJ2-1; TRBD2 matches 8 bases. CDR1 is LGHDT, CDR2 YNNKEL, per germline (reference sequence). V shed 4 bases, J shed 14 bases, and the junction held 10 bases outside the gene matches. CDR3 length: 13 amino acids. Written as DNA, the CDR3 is TGTGCCAGCAGCCTCGCAAATTCGGGGGGGAAGTTCTTC. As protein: CASSLANSGGKFF.

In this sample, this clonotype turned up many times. For the CDR3, the DNA is TGCGCCAGCAGCTCACCTAGCGGGAGTTCCTACGAGCAGTACTTC. As protein: CASSSPSGSSYEQYF. The chain recombines TRBV5-1 with TRBJ2-7; TRBD2 agrees at 10 bases. Unmatched junction bases numbered 4, after V lost 3 bases and J lost 1 base. This CDR3 is 15 amino acids long. From germline, CDR1 is SGHRS and CDR2 YFSETQ. The variable domain in full, completed from reference TRBV5-1 and TRBJ2-7, reads KAGVTQTPRYLIKTRGQQVTLSCSPISGHRSVSWYQQTPGQGLQFLFEYFSETQRNKGNFPGRFSGRQFSNSRSEMNVSTLELGDSALYLCASSSPSGSSYEQYFGPGTRLTVT.

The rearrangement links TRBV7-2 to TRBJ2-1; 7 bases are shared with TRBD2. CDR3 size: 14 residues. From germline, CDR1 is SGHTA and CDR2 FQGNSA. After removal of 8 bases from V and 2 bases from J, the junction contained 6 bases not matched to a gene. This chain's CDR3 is CASFGGSAYNEQFF. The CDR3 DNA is TGTGCCAGCTTCGGCGGGAGCGCCTACAATGAGCAGTTCTTC. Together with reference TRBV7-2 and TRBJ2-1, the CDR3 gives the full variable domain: GAGVSQSPSNKVTEKGKDVELRCDPISGHTALYWYRQSLGQGLEFLIYFQGNSAPDKSGLPSDRFSAERTGGSVSTLTIQRTQQEDSAVYLCASFGGSAYNEQFFGPGTRLTVL.

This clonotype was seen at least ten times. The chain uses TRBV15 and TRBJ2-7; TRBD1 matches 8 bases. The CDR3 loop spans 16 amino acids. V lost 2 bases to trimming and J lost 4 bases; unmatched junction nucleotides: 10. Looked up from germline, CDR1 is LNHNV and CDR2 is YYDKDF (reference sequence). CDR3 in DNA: TGTGCCACCAGCAGATCGGACAGGGCCATCCTGTACGAGCAGTACTTC. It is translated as CATSRSDRAILYEQYF.

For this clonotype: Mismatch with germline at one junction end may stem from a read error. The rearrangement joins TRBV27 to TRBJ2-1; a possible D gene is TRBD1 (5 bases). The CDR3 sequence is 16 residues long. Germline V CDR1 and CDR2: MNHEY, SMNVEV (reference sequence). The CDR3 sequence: CVSSRKGPQAYNEQFF. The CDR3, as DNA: TGTGTCAGCAGTCGAAAGGGTCCACAGGCATACAATGAGCAGTTCTTC.

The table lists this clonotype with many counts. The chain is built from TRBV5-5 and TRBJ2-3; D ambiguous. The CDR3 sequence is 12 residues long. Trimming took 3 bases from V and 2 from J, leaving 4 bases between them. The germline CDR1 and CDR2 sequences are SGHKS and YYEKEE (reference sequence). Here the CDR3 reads CASSWTTDTQYF. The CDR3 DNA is TGTGCCAGCAGCTGGACCACAGATACGCAGTATTTT.

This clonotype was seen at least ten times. CDR3 in DNA: TGTGCCAGCAGTTTTGACAGGGCATATGGCTACACCTTC. This gives the protein CASSFDRAYGYTF. The V gene is TRBV27, the J gene TRBJ1-2; 7 bases line up with TRBD1. J lost 5 bases, V lost 3 bases, and 3 bases had no gene match. This CDR3 is built from 13 residues. Per germline, CDR1 MNHEY and CDR2 SMNVEV (reference sequence).

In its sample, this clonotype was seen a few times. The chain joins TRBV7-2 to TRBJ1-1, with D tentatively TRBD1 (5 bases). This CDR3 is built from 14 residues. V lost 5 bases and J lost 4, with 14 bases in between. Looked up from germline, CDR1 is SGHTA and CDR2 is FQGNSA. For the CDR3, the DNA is TGTGCCAGCAGCGGCCAGGGTCAGGGCACTGAAGCTTTCTTT. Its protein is CASSGQGQGTEAFF.

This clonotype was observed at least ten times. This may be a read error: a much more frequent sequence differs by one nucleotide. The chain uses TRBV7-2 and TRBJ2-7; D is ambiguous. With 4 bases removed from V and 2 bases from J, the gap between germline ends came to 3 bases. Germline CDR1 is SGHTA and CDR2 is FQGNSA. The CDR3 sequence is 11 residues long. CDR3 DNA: TGTGCCAGCAGCTCCACCTACGAGCAGTACTTC. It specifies CASSSTYEQYF.

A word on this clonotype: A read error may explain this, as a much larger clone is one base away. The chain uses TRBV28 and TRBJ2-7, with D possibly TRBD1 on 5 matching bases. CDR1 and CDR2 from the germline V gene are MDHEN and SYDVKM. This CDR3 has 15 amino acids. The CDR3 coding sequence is TGTGTCAGCACTTCCCCACAGGCAGGGTTCTACGAGCAGTACTTC. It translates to CVSTSPQAGFYEQYF.

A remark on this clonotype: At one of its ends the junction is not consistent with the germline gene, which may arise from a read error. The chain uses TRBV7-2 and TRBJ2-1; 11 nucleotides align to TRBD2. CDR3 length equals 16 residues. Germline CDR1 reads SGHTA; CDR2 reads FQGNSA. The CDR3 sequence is CASSLGWDSGRDEQLF. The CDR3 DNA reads TGTGCCAGCAGCTTAGGATGGGATAGCGGGAGGGATGAGCAGCTCTTC.

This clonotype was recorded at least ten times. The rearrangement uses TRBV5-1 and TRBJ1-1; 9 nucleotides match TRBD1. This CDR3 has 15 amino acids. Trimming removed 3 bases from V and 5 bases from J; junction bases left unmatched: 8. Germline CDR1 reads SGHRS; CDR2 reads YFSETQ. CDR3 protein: CASSYPDRGETEAFF. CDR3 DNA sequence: TGCGCCAGCAGCTATCCGGACAGGGGAGAAACTGAAGCTTTCTTT.

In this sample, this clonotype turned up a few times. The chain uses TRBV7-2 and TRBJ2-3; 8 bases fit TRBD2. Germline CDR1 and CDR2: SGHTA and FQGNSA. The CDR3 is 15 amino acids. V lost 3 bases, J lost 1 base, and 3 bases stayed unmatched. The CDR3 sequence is CASSFSGKGTDTQYF. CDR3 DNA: TGTGCCAGCAGCTTTAGCGGGAAAGGCACAGATACGCAGTATTTT.

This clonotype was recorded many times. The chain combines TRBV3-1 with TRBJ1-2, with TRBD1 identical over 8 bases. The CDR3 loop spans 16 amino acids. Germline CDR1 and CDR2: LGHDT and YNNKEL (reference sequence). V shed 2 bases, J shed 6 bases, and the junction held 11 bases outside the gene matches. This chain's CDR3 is CASSQPRTGKKDGYTF. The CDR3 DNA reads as TGTGCCAGCAGCCAACCCCGGACAGGGAAGAAAGATGGCTACACCTTC. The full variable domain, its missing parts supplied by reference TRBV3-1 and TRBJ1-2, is DTAVSQTPKYLVTQMGNDKSIKCEQNLGHDTMYWYKQDSKKFLKIMFSYNNKELIINETVPNRFSPKSPDKAHLNLHINSLELGDSAVYFCASSQPRTGKKDGYTFGSGTRLTVV.

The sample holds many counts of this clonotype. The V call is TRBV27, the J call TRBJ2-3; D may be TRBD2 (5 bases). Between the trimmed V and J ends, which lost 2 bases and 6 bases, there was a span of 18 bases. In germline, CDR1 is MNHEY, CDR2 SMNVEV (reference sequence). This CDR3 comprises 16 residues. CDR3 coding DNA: TGTGCCAGCAGTTTAAGCGGCTTCCTTGTAGGGGATACGCAGTATTTT. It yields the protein CASSLSGFLVGDTQYF.

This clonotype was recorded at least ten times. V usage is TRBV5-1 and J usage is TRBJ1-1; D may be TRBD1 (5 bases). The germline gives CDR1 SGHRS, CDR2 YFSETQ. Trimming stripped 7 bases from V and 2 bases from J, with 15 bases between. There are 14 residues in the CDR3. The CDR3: CASYLGTANTEAFF. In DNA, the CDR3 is TGCGCCAGCTACTTAGGGACCGCAAACACTGAAGCTTTCTTT.

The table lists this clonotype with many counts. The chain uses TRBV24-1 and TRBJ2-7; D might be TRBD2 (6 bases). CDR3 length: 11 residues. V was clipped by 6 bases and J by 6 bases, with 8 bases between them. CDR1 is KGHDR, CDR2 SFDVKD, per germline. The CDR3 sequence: CATSPGVEQYF. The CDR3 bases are TGTGCCACCAGTCCGGGGGTCGAGCAGTACTTC.

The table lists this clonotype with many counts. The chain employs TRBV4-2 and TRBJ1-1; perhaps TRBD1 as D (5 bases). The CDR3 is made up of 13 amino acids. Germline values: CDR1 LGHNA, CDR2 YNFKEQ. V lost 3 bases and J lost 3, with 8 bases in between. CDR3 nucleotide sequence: TGTGCCAGCAGCCAGGGGGTTCACACTGAAGCTTTCTTT. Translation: CASSQGVHTEAFF.

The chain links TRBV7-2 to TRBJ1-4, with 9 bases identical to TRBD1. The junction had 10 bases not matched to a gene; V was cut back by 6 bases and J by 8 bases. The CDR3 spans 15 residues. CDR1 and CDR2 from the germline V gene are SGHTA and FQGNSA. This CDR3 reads CASSPRQGGAEKLFF. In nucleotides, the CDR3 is TGTGCCAGCAGTCCCAGACAGGGGGGGGCGGAAAAACTGTTTTTT.

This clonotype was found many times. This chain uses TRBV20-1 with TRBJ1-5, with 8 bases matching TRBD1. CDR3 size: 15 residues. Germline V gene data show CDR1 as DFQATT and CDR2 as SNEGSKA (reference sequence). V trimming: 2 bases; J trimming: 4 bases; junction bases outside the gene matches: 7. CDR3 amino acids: CSARRQGAGNQPQHF. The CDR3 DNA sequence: TGCAGTGCTAGAAGGCAGGGGGCGGGTAATCAGCCCCAGCATTTT.

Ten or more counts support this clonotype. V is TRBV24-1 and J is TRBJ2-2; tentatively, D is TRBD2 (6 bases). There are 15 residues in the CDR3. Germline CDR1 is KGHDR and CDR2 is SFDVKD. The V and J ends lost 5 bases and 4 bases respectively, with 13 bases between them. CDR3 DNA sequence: TGTGCCACCAGTGGCGCGACTAGTCCCACCGGGGAGCTGTTTTTT. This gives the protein CATSGATSPTGELFF.

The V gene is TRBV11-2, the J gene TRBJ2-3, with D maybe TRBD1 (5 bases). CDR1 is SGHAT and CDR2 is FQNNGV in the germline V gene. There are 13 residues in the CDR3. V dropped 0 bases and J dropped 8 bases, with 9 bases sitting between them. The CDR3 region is CASSLDRQGTQYF. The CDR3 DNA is TGTGCCAGCAGCTTAGATCGTCAGGGTACGCAGTATTTT.

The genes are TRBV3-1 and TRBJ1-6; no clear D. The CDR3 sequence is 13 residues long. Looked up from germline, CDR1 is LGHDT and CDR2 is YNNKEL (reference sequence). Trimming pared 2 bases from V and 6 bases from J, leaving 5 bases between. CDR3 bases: TGTGCCAGCAGCCAAAACAGTAATTCACCCCTCCACTTT. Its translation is CASSQNSNSPLHF.

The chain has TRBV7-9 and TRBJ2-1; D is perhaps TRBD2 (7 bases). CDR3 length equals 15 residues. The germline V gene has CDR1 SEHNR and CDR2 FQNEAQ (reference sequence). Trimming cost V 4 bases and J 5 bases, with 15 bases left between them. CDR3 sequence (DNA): TGTGCCAGCAGCTCCCGGGGGGCCGTCAACAATGAGCAGTTCTTC. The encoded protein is CASSSRGAVNNEQFF.

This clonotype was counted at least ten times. The CDR3 loop is CASRPSGVSYNEQFF. The CDR3 DNA follows: TGTGCCAGCAGACCAAGCGGGGTCTCCTACAATGAGCAGTTCTTC. The J gene is TRBJ2-1, the V gene TRBV6-2 or TRBV6-3; 7 bases line up with TRBD2. The CDR3 has 15 amino acids. Germline CDR1 is MNHEY and CDR2 is SVGEGT. V lost 6 bases to trimming and J lost 0 bases; unmatched junction nucleotides: 5.

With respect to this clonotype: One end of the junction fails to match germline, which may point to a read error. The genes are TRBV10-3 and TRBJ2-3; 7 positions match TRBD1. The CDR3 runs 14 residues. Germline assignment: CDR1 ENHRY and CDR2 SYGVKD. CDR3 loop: CASRPGQSIDTQYF. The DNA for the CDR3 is TGTGCCAGCCGGCCGGGACAGAGCATAGATACGCAGTATTTT.